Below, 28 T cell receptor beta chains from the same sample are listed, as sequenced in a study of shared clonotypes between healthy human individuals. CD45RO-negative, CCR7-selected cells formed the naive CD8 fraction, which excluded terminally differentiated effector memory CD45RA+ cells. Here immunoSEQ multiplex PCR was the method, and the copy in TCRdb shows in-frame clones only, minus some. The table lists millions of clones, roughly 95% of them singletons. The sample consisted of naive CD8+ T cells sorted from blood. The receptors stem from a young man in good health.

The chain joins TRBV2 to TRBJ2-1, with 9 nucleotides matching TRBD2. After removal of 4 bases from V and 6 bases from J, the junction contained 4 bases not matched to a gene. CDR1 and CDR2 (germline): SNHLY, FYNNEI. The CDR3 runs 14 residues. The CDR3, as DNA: TGTGCCAGCAGTGGGCTAGCGGGGTTCAATGAGCAGTTCTTC. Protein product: CASSGLAGFNEQFF.

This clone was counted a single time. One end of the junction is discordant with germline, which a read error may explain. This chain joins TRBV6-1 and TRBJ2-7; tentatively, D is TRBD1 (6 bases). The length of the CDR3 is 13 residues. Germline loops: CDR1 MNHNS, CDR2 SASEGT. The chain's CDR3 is CASSRTASHEQYF. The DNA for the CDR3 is TGTGCCAGCAGCCGGACAGCCTCCCACGAGCAGTACTTC.

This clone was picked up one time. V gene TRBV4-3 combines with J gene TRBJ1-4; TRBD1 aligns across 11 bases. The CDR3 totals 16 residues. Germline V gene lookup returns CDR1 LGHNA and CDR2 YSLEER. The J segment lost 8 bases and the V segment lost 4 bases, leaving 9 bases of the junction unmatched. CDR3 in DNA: TGCGCCAGCAGCCCGAGTGGACAGGGGGCCTGGGAAAAACTGTTTTTT. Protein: CASSPSGQGAWEKLFF.

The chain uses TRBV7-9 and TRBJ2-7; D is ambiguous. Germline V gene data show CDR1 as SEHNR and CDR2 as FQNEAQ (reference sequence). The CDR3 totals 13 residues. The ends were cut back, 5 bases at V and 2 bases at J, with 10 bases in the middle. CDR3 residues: CASSLNAAYEQYF. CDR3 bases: TGTGCCAGCAGCCTCAATGCGGCCTACGAGCAGTACTTC.

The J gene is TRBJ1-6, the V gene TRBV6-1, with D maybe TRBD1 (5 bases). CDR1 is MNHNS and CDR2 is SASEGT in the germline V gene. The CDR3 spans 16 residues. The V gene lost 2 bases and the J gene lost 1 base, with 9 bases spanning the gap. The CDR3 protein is CASSELGGSYNSPLHF. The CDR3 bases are TGTGCCAGCAGTGAACTCGGGGGATCCTATAATTCACCCCTCCACTTT.

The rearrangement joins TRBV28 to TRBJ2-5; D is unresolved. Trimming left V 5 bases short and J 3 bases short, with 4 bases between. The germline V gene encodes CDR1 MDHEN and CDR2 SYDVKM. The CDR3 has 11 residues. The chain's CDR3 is CASSKEETQYF. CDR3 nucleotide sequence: TGTGCCAGCAGTAAAGAAGAGACCCAGTACTTC.

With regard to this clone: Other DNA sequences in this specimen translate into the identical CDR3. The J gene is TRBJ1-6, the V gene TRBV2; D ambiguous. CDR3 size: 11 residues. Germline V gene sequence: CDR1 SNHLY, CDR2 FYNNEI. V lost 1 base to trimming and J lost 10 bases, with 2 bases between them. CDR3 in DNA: TGTGCCAGCAGTGAAGGGTCACCCCTCCACTTT. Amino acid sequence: CASSEGSPLHF.

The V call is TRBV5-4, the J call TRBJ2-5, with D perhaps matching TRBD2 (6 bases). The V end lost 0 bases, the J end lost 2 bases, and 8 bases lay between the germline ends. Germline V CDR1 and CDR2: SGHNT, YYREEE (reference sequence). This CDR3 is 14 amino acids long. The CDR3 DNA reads TGTGCCAGCAGCTTGGCGGAGGGGCAAGAGACCCAGTACTTC. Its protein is CASSLAEGQETQYF.

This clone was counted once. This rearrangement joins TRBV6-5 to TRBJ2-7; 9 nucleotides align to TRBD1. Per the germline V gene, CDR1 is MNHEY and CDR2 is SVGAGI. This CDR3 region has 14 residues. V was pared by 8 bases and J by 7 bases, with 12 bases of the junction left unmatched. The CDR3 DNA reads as TGTGCCAGCGGCCGCGGACAGGGGAGTCAAGAGCAGTACTTC. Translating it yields CASGRGQGSQEQYF.

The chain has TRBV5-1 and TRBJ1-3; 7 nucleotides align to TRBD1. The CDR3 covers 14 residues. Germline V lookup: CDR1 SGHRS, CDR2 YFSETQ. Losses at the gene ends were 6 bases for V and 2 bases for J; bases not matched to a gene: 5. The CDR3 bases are TGCGCCAGCACCGAGACAGGGACTGGAAACACCATATATTTT. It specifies CASTETGTGNTIYF. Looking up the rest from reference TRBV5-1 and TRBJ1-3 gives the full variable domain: KAGVTQTPRYLIKTRGQQVTLSCSPISGHRSVSWYQQTPGQGLQFLFEYFSETQRNKGNFPGRFSGRQFSNSRSEMNVSTLELGDSALYLCASTETGTGNTIYFGEGSWLTVV.

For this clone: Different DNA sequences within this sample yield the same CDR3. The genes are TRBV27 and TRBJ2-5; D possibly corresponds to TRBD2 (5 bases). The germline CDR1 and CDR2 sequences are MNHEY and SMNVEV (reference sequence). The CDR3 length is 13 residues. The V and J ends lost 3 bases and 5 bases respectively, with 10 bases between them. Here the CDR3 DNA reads TGTGCCAGCAGTTTCGGGGTCCGGGAGACCCAGTACTTC. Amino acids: CASSFGVRETQYF.

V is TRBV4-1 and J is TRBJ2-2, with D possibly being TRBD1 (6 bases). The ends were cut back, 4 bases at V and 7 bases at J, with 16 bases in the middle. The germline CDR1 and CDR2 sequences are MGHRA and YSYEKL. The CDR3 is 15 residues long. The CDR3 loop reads CASSLGALMGGELFF. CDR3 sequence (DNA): TGCGCCAGCAGCCTGGGGGCTCTTATGGGCGGGGAGCTGTTTTTT.

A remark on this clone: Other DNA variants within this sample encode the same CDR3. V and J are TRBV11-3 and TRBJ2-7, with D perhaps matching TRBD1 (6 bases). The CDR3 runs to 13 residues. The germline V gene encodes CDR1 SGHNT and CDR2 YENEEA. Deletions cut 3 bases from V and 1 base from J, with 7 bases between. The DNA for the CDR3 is TGTGCCAGCAGCTTGGGACATTCCTACGAGCAGTACTTC. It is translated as CASSLGHSYEQYF.

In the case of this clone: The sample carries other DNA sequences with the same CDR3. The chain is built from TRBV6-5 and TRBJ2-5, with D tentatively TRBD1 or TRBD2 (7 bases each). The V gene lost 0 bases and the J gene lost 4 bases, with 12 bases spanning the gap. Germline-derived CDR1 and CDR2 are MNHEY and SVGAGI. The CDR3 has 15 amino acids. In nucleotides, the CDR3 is TGTGCCAGCAGTTACTCGGCAGGGGGGGGAGAGACCCAGTACTTC. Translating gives CASSYSAGGGETQYF.

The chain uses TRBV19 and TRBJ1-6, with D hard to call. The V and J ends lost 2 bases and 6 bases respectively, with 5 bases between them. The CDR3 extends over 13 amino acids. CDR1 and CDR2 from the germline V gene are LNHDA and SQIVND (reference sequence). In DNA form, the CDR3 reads TGTGCCAGTAGTATAATGGGTAATTCACCCCTCCACTTT. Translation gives CASSIMGNSPLHF. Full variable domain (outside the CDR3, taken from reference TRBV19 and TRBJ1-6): DGGITQSPKYLFRKEGQNVTLSCEQNLNHDAMYWYRQDPGQGLRLIYYSQIVNDFQKGDIAEGYSVSREKKESFPLTVTSAQKNPTAFYLCASSIMGNSPLHFGNGTRLTVT.

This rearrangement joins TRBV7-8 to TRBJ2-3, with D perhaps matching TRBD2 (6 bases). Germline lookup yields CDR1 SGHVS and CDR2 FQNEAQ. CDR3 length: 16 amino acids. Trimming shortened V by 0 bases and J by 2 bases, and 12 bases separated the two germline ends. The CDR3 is CASSLAFGGTTDTQYF. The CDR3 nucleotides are TGTGCCAGCAGCTTAGCGTTTGGGGGGACCACAGATACGCAGTATTTT.

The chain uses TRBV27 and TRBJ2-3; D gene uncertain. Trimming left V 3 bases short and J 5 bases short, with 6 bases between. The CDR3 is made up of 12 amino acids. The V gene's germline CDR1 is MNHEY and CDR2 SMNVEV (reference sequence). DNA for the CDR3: TGTGCCAGCAGTTTTTCACAAGATACGCAGTATTTT. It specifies CASSFSQDTQYF.

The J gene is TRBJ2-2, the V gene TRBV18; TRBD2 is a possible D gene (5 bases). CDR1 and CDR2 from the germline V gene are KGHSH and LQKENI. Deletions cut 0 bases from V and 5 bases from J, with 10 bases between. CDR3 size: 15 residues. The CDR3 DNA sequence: TGTGCCAGCTCACCACCGGGATGGGAGACCGGGGAGCTGTTTTTT. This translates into CASSPPGWETGELFF.

This CDR3 is CASSFGHGAYEQYF. The DNA for the CDR3 is TGTGCCAGCAGCTTTGGGCACGGCGCCTACGAGCAGTACTTC. V gene TRBV5-6 combines with J gene TRBJ2-7, with D uncertain. V was pared by 2 bases and J by 2 bases, with 11 bases between. The CDR3 spans 14 residues. Germline assignment: CDR1 SGHDT and CDR2 YYEEEE.

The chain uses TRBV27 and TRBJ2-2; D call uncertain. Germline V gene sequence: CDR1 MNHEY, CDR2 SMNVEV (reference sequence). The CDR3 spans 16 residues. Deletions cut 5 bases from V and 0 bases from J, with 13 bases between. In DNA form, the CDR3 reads TGTGCCAGCAGTCCCATATTCCCGGCGAACACCGGGGAGCTGTTTTTT. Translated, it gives CASSPIFPANTGELFF.

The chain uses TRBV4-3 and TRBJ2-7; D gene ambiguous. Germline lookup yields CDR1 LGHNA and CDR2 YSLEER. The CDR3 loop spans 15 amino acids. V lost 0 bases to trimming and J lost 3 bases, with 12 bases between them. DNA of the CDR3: TGCGCCAGCAGCCAAGAAGTTTACTCAAACTACGAGCAGTACTTC. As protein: CASSQEVYSNYEQYF.

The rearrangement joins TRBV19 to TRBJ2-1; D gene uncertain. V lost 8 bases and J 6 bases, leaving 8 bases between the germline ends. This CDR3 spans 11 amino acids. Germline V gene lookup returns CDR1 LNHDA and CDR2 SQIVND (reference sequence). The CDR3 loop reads CASGWGNEQFF. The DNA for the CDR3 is TGTGCCAGTGGCTGGGGCAATGAGCAGTTCTTC. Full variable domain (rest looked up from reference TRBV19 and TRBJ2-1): DGGITQSPKYLFRKEGQNVTLSCEQNLNHDAMYWYRQDPGQGLRLIYYSQIVNDFQKGDIAEGYSVSREKKESFPLTVTSAQKNPTAFYLCASGWGNEQFFGPGTRLTVL.

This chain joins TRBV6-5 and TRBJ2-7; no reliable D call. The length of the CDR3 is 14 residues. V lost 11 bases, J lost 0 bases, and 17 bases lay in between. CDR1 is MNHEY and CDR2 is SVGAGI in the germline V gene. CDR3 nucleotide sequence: TGTGCCGGCACGCCGACCCTGAGCTCCTACGAGCAGTACTTC. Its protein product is CAGTPTLSSYEQYF.

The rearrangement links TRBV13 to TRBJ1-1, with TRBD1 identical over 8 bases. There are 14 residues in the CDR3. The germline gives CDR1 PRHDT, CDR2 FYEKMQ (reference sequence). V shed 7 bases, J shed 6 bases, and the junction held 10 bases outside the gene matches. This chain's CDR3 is CASTTDRALPEAFF. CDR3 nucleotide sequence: TGTGCCAGCACAACGGACAGGGCTTTGCCTGAAGCTTTCTTT.

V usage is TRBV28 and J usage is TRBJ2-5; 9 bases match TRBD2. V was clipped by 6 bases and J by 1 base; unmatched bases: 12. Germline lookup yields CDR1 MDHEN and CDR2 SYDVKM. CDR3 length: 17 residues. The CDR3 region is CASSDLAGPPRQETQYF. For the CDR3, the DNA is TGTGCCAGCAGCGATCTAGCGGGGCCCCCCCGCCAAGAGACCCAGTACTTC. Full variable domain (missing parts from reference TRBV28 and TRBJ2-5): DVKVTQSSRYLVKRTGEKVFLECVQDMDHENMFWYRQDPGLGLRLIYFSYDVKMKEKGDIPEGYSVSREKKERFSLILESASTNQTSMYLCASSDLAGPPRQETQYFGPGTRLLVL.

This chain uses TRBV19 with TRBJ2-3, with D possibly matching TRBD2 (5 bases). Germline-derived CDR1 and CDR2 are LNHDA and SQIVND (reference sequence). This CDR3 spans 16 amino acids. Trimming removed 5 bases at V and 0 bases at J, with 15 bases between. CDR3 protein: CASSAQIERSTDTQYF. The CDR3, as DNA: TGTGCCAGTAGTGCCCAGATTGAGCGGAGCACAGATACGCAGTATTTT.

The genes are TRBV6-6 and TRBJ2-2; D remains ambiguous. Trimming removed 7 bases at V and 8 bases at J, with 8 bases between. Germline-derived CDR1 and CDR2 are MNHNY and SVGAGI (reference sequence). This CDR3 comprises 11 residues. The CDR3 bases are TGTGCCAGCACCAATCCGGGGGAGCTGTTTTTT. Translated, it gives CASTNPGELFF.

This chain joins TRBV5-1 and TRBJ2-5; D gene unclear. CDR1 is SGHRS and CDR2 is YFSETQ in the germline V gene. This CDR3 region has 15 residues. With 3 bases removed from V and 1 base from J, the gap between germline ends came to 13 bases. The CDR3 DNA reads TGCGCCAGCAGCTGGGGTGGGCTAGTCCAAGAGACCCAGTACTTC. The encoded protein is CASSWGGLVQETQYF.